Listed here is a single T cell receptor beta chain. The CDR3 sequence is 13 residues long. The V gene's germline CDR1 is SEHNR and CDR2 FQNEAQ (reference sequence). V was clipped by 4 bases and J by 2 bases, with 8 bases between them. The sample belongs to a study of blood T cell repertoires in COVID-19. In the study overall: The origin of the acute and convalescent COVID-19 samples was the United States, Italy and Spain. T cells, B-cell-depleted T cells, or PBMCs provided the cDNA or gDNA that served as material.

In the original processing: Cell counts per sample came from amplifying reference gene primers. Assay used: immunoSEQ multiplex PCR; TCRdb lists only in-frame clones, some missing. V, J and clone size are those of that table, while D and trimming were read from the DNA. The profile covers fewer than 250,000 clones, with about 88% appearing a single time and approximately 1.6% taken by the ten largest. The specimen sequenced was peripheral blood. The chain carries TRBV7-9 and TRBJ1-2, with D possibly matching TRBD1 (5 bases). This sequence originates from a man in his 70s with acute or convalescent COVID-19. CDR3 region: CASSWGENYGYTF. The CDR3, as DNA: TGTGCCAGCAGCTGGGGGGAGAACTATGGCTACACCTTC. The variable domain in full, completed from reference TRBV7-9 and TRBJ1-2, reads DTGVSQNPRHKITKRGQNVTFRCDPISEHNRLYWYRQTLGQGPEFLTYFQNEAQLEKSRLLSDRFSAERPKGSFSTLEIQRTEQGDSAMYLCASSWGENYGYTFGSGTRLTVV.